What follows are 17 T cell receptor beta chains derived from one specimen sequenced in a study of shared clonotypes between healthy human individuals. Profiled with immunoSEQ multiplex PCR; TCRdb holds only in-frame clones, not every one. The sample has approximately 2.5 million clones, about 92% seen once; the top ten hold around 0.14%. The sample consisted of naive CD4+ T cells sorted from blood. Subset: CD45RA+ positively selected. The receptors stem from a man aged 18-30 years in good health.

The V and J genes are TRBV7-2 and TRBJ1-1; D ambiguous. Between the trimmed V and J ends, which lost 2 bases and 0 bases, there was a span of 19 bases. Per germline, CDR1 SGHTA and CDR2 FQGNSA. The CDR3 totals 18 residues. The CDR3 bases are TGTGCCAGCAGCTTAATGGGGTTTCGGCCGGGAATGAACACTGAAGCTTTCTTT. Protein: CASSLMGFRPGMNTEAFF.

The V and J genes are TRBV10-3 and TRBJ2-5, with D perhaps matching TRBD1 or TRBD2 (5 bases each). CDR3 length: 14 amino acids. In germline, CDR1 is ENHRY, CDR2 SYGVKD. Between the trimmed V and J ends, which lost 6 bases and 3 bases, there was a span of 14 bases. CDR3 loop: CAIRIRDHEETQYF. The DNA of the CDR3 is TGTGCCATCAGAATCCGGGACCATGAAGAGACCCAGTACTTC.

The chain employs TRBV18 and TRBJ2-5; 12 positions agree with TRBD2. Germline-derived CDR1 and CDR2 are KGHSH and LQKENI. V lost 3 bases and J lost 2; bases outside the gene matches: 7. The CDR3 is 17 amino acids. The CDR3 spells CASSPRTSGIYQETQYF. CDR3 sequence (DNA): TGTGCCAGCTCACCGCGGACTAGCGGGATTTATCAAGAGACCCAGTACTTC.

This chain connects TRBV11-3 to TRBJ2-2; D tentatively reads TRBD1 or TRBD2 (5 bases each). CDR1 is SGHNT and CDR2 is YENEEA in the germline V gene. CDR3 length: 15 amino acids. The V end lost 4 bases, the J end lost 7 bases, and 16 bases lay between the germline ends. This CDR3 is CASSSGMYQGGELFF. DNA for the CDR3: TGTGCCAGCAGCTCGGGGATGTATCAGGGCGGGGAGCTGTTTTTT.

In regard to this clone: Sequence at one end of the junction differs from germline and may be a read error. The chain carries TRBV10-1 and TRBJ2-7; D uncertain. The CDR3 is 13 amino acids. The germline V gene encodes CDR1 WNHNN and CDR2 SYGVQD (reference sequence). Here the CDR3 reads CASSDPWAPPRDF. The CDR3 nucleotides read TGCGCCAGCAGTGACCCCTGGGCTCCTCCCCGTGACTTC.

CDR3 nucleotides: TGTGCCAGCAAACAGGGGGAACAGCCCCAGCATTTT. Translation gives CASKQGEQPQHF. The chain couples TRBV6-5 to TRBJ1-5; 8 bases map to TRBD1. There are 12 residues in the CDR3. The V gene end was trimmed by 7 bases and the J gene end by 7 bases; junction bases not matched to a gene: 3. CDR1 and CDR2 from the germline V gene are MNHEY and SVGAGI.

The rearrangement links TRBV28 to TRBJ1-6; no clear D. The CDR3 is 14 residues long. Trimming left V 5 bases short and J 5 bases short, with 10 bases between. Germline V gene sequence: CDR1 MDHEN, CDR2 SYDVKM. CDR3 DNA: TGTGCCAGCAGTCCCCCGTGGGATAATTCACCCCTCCACTTT. Its protein product is CASSPPWDNSPLHF. Based on the CDR3 plus reference TRBV28 and TRBJ1-6, the full variable domain is DVKVTQSSRYLVKRTGEKVFLECVQDMDHENMFWYRQDPGLGLRLIYFSYDVKMKEKGDIPEGYSVSREKKERFSLILESASTNQTSMYLCASSPPWDNSPLHFGNGTRLTVT.

The chain joins TRBV30 to TRBJ2-2; D gene uncertain. With 2 bases removed from V and 0 bases from J, the gap between germline ends came to 10 bases. There are 15 residues in the CDR3. Germline assignment: CDR1 GTSNPN and CDR2 SVGIG (reference sequence). CDR3 nucleotide sequence: TGTGCCTGGAGTAAAAAGCTAGCGAACACCGGGGAGCTGTTTTTT. Translated, it gives CAWSKKLANTGELFF.

V usage is TRBV7-2 and J usage is TRBJ1-1; D gene uncertain. The CDR3 runs to 16 residues. Per germline, CDR1 SGHTA and CDR2 FQGNSA. Trimming removed 4 bases from V and 2 bases from J, with 17 bases in between. The CDR3: CASSSYPGFVNTEAFF. The CDR3 nucleotides are TGTGCCAGCAGCTCGTATCCGGGGTTTGTTAACACTGAAGCTTTCTTT.

The genes are TRBV7-2 and TRBJ2-3, with 14 nucleotides matching TRBD2. J gave up 0 bases and V 5 bases, and 7 bases lay outside the gene matches. The CDR3 is made up of 18 amino acids. Germline V gives CDR1 SGHTA, CDR2 FQGNSA. CDR3 in amino acids: CASSLRTSGRFSTDTQYF. In nucleotides, the CDR3 is TGTGCCAGCAGCCTACGGACTAGCGGGAGGTTTAGCACAGATACGCAGTATTTT.

The chain links TRBV14 to TRBJ2-7; D is undetermined. The length of the CDR3 is 15 residues. The germline V gene encodes CDR1 SGHDN and CDR2 FVKESK. V was clipped by 0 bases and J by 2 bases, with 11 bases between them. The CDR3: CASSQDRVVPYEQYF. CDR3 bases: TGTGCCAGCAGCCAAGATCGGGTAGTCCCCTACGAGCAGTACTTC.

CDR3 DNA: TGTGCCAGCAGTCTCATGGACAGGGCCGACACCGGGGAGCTGTTTTTT. Translated, it gives CASSLMDRADTGELFF. The V and J genes are TRBV27 and TRBJ2-2; 8 bases agree with TRBD1. The CDR3 totals 16 residues. J gave up 3 bases and V 5 bases, and 8 bases lay outside the gene matches. Germline CDR1 reads MNHEY; CDR2 reads SMNVEV (reference sequence).

The V gene is TRBV30, the J gene TRBJ2-7, with a tentative D call TRBD2 (5 bases). V was cut by 2 bases and J by 7 bases, with 15 bases left in between. Germline V gene lookup returns CDR1 GTSNPN and CDR2 SVGIG (reference sequence). This CDR3 region has 13 residues. CDR3 DNA: TGTGCCTGGAGTCTACAGTACGGCGGGGAGCAGTACTTC. This sequence encodes CAWSLQYGGEQYF. Supplemented by reference TRBV30 and TRBJ2-7, the full variable domain reads SQTIHQWPATLVQPVGSPLSLECTVEGTSNPNLYWYRQAAGRGLQLLFYSVGIGQISSEVPQNLSASRPQDRQFILSSKKLLLSDSGFYLCAWSLQYGGEQYFGPGTRLTVT.

This clone has just a few counts. CDR3 loop: CASSGSGTGNEKLFF. The CDR3 nucleotides read TGTGCCAGCAGCGGATCCGGGACAGGGAATGAAAAACTGTTTTTT. This chain connects TRBV9 to TRBJ1-4; 9 nucleotides align to TRBD1. V was pared by 3 bases and J by 5 bases, with 5 bases of the junction left unmatched. The germline V gene encodes CDR1 SGDLS and CDR2 YYNGEE. The CDR3 has 15 amino acids.

This chain joins TRBV5-8 and TRBJ2-3; TRBD1 matches 9 bases. From germline, CDR1 is SGHTS and CDR2 YDEGEE. The CDR3 has 15 residues. Trimming took 5 bases from V and 2 from J; bases not matched to a gene: 6. The CDR3 reads CASRYRDRDTDTQYF. DNA of the CDR3: TGTGCCAGCAGGTACCGGGACAGGGACACAGATACGCAGTATTTT.

This sequence joins TRBV28 and TRBJ1-5; D is perhaps TRBD1 (6 bases). Germline loops: CDR1 MDHEN, CDR2 SYDVKM. The CDR3 totals 13 residues. V dropped 11 bases and J dropped 0 bases, with 11 bases sitting between them. For the CDR3, the DNA is TGTGCCTGCCACAGGGATAGCAATCAGCCCCAGCATTTT. Protein sequence: CACHRDSNQPQHF.

The chain joins TRBV4-3 to TRBJ2-1, with D possibly matching TRBD2 (5 bases). This CDR3 region has 16 residues. The germline gives CDR1 LGHNA, CDR2 YSLEER. V gave up 3 bases and J gave up 7 bases, with 19 bases separating them. In nucleotides, the CDR3 is TGCGCCAGCAGCCACCTATACGCTAGCCTGGGGAATGAGCAGTTCTTC. This codes for CASSHLYASLGNEQFF.